What follows describes a single T cell receptor beta chain. Between the trimmed V and J ends, which lost 0 bases and 7 bases, there was a span of 15 bases. This CDR3 is built from 16 residues. The germline CDR1 and CDR2 sequences are LGHNA and YSLEER. Template switching, a step in the protocol, added a universal primer site, and cDNA carried unique molecular identifiers. TCRdb reprocessed the 5' RACE reads via MiXCR and lists one record per CDR3 protein. The table shows roughly 280,000 distinct CDR3 sequences, with just under 9.5% occurring only once. The data were taken from a study of identical twins. These records were also assigned to another study, of yellow fever vaccine responses in identical twins.

Sequenced sample: CD8+ T cells sorted from blood. The chain carries TRBV4-3 and TRBJ2-2; no clear D gene. The sequence was obtained from a woman under 30 in good health. CDR3 nucleotides: TGCGCCAGCAGCCAAGATCGGCCAGCCCTCGGCGGGGAGCTGTTTTTT. It yields the protein CASSQDRPALGGELFF.